A single sample gave rise to the 7 T cell receptor beta chains below, sequenced in a study of blood T cells in healthy people across ages. A sample-barcoded 5' primer and a J-beta primer mix were used in a second PCR of roughly 6 to 11 cycles. Using its own MiXCR run on the 5' RACE reads, TCRdb lists one record per CDR3 protein. The sample carries 700,000 or so distinct CDR3 sequences, around 41% recorded once. The sequenced material came from blood. All receptors come from an older man in good health.

This clonotype was recorded a few times. The chain couples TRBV7-2 to TRBJ2-1; maybe TRBD2 (6 bases). From germline, CDR1 is SGHTA and CDR2 FQGNSA. This CDR3 has 15 amino acids. Trimming pared 1 base from V and 8 bases from J, leaving 15 bases between. CDR3 protein: CASSLGRVLGDEQFF. CDR3 in DNA: TGTGCCAGCAGCTTAGGGAGGGTGCTAGGGGATGAGCAGTTCTTC.

This clonotype turned up a few times. The rearrangement links TRBV10-3 to TRBJ1-1, with a possible D match to TRBD1 (6 bases). CDR1 is ENHRY and CDR2 is SYGVKD in the germline V gene. CDR3 length: 12 amino acids. Trimming removed 6 bases at V and 5 bases at J, with 10 bases between. The chain's CDR3 is CAIRQGGTEAFF. In DNA, the CDR3 is TGTGCCATCAGACAGGGAGGTACTGAAGCTTTCTTT.

This clonotype was recorded a few times. This chain connects TRBV7-3 to TRBJ2-5, with TRBD2 as a possible D gene (5 bases). With 5 bases removed from V and 4 bases from J, the gap between germline ends came to 11 bases. The germline V gene has CDR1 SGHTA and CDR2 FQGTGA. CDR3 size: 13 residues. CDR3 sequence reads: CASSILALETQYF. As DNA, the CDR3 is TGTGCCAGCAGCATCCTAGCTCTAGAGACCCAGTACTTC.

The rearrangement joins TRBV4-3 to TRBJ1-6, with D maybe TRBD1 (5 bases). The CDR3 consists of 13 residues. Trimming removed 3 bases from V and 5 bases from J, with 5 bases in between. Germline CDR1 reads LGHNA; CDR2 reads YSLEER. CDR3 nucleotides: TGCGCCAGCAGCCAGGGGGATAATTCACCCCTCCACTTT. This encodes CASSQGDNSPLHF.

This clonotype was counted a few times. The chain recombines TRBV6-2 or TRBV6-3 with TRBJ2-7; 7 bases match TRBD1. Germline V gene sequence: CDR1 MNHEY, CDR2 SVGEGT. This CDR3 is built from 11 residues. With V trimmed by 6 bases and J by 11 bases, 7 bases remained unmatched. CDR3 sequence reads: CASSLGQVKYF. The DNA of the CDR3 is TGTGCCAGCAGCCTCGGACAGGTGAAGTACTTC.

The chain recombines TRBV4-2 with TRBJ2-5; D is perhaps TRBD2 (5 bases). Per germline, CDR1 LGHNA and CDR2 YNFKEQ. This CDR3 is built from 16 residues. V was pared by 5 bases and J by 5 bases, with 21 bases between. CDR3 amino acids: CASSIERRVPLETQYF. The CDR3 DNA reads TGTGCCAGCAGCATAGAACGGCGGGTCCCGCTTGAGACCCAGTACTTC.

The chain uses TRBV27 and TRBJ2-7; 10 bases line up with TRBD2. J lost 3 bases, V lost 5 bases, and 22 bases had no gene match. Germline CDR1 and CDR2: MNHEY and SMNVEV (reference sequence). The CDR3 is made up of 20 amino acids. The CDR3 DNA reads as TGTGCCAGCAGTCCCCCTGTCGGTATGCAAAGCGGGAGGGGTCTCTACGAGCAGTACTTC. It encodes CASSPPVGMQSGRGLYEQYF.